One and the same sample provided the 18 T cell receptor beta chains below, sequenced in a study of blood T cells in healthy people across ages. It was with a sample-barcoded 5' primer and a J-beta primer mix that a second PCR of about 6 to 12 cycles was run. TCRdb re-called the 5' RACE reads through MiXCR, storing one row per CDR3 protein. The sample yields 800,000 to 900,000 distinct CDR3 sequences, less than 80% seen once. The sequenced sample consisted of blood. The receptor source for this set is a man aged 30 to 45 in good health.

The CDR3 coding sequence is TGTGCCAGCAGGAGCGGGACCTACCAAGAGCAGTACTTC. Amino acid sequence: CASRSGTYQEQYF. V gene TRBV27 combines with J gene TRBJ2-7, with 7 bases that match TRBD2. The length of the CDR3 is 13 residues. Germline V lookup: CDR1 MNHEY, CDR2 SMNVEV (reference sequence). The V gene end was trimmed by 6 bases and the J gene end by 7 bases; junction bases not matched to a gene: 9.

This chain joins TRBV2 and TRBJ2-2, with D tentatively TRBD2 (6 bases). Trimming removed 3 bases at V and 5 bases at J, with 10 bases between. The germline CDR1 and CDR2 sequences are SNHLY and FYNNEI. The CDR3 runs 14 residues. CDR3 sequence: CASSDSAGTGELFF. In nucleotides, the CDR3 is TGTGCCAGCAGTGACAGTGCGGGGACCGGGGAGCTGTTTTTT.

Here the CDR3 DNA reads TGTGCCAGCAGCCCGCGGTGGGGGGTCTACGAGCAGTACTTC. Its translation: CASSPRWGVYEQYF. The chain has TRBV11-2 and TRBJ2-4, with D perhaps TRBD2 (6 bases). The J call may not be correct, given that the DNA end is closer to TRBJ2-7. The length of the CDR3 is 14 residues. Germline assignment: CDR1 SGHAT and CDR2 FQNNGV.

V gene TRBV7-2 combines with J gene TRBJ2-5; D not certain. TRBJ2-7 explains the end of the DNA better; the J call may be wrong. This CDR3 is built from 14 residues. The germline gives CDR1 SGHTA, CDR2 FQGNSA. The CDR3 coding sequence is TGTGCCAGCAGCTCCCCTTCGACGACCTACGAGCAGTACTTC. It encodes CASSSPSTTYEQYF.

This sequence joins TRBV12-3 or TRBV12-4 and TRBJ2-3; 7 bases are a match to TRBD1. The CDR3 is made up of 14 amino acids. Trimming at V came to 3 bases and at J to 4 bases, leaving 4 bases not matched to a gene. In DNA form, the CDR3 reads TGTGCCAGCAGTTTTAGAGGGGGCGCAGATACGCAGTATTTT. Encoded protein: CASSFRGGADTQYF.

This clonotype has only a few counts. The chain links TRBV7-9 to TRBJ2-1, with a tentative D call TRBD2 (6 bases). CDR3 length: 15 amino acids. Germline V gives CDR1 SEHNR, CDR2 FQNEAQ (reference sequence). V lost 1 base to trimming and J lost 6 bases, with 13 bases between them. The chain's CDR3 is CASSLGGNKANEQFF. The CDR3 DNA reads TGTGCCAGCAGCTTAGGCGGGAACAAGGCCAATGAGCAGTTCTTC.

V usage is TRBV9 and J usage is TRBJ2-3; 10 bases fit TRBD2. CDR3 size: 17 residues. Germline CDR1 and CDR2: SGDLS and YYNGEE. The trim removed 0 bases at V and 1 base at J, leaving 5 bases unmatched. As DNA, the CDR3 is TGTGCCAGCAGCGTAGCGGGACTAGCGTTTCGCACAGATACGCAGTATTTT. Amino acids: CASSVAGLAFRTDTQYF.

The table lists this clonotype with a count of one. A read error may produce the germline difference seen at one junction end. The chain links TRBV4-3 to TRBJ2-1; D remains ambiguous. The CDR3 is 15 amino acids. In germline, CDR1 is LGHNA, CDR2 YSLEER. The CDR3 loop is CAGSQDWLNGNEQFF. The CDR3 DNA follows: TGCGCCGGCAGCCAAGATTGGCTTAACGGAAATGAGCAGTTCTTC.

The DNA for the CDR3 is TGTGCCAGCGGTGATCCTTACAATGAGCAGTTCTTC. It is translated as CASGDPYNEQFF. The chain is built from TRBV6-2 or TRBV6-3 and TRBJ2-1, with D unclear. Germline V gene data show CDR1 as MNHEY and CDR2 as SVGEGT. Deletions cut 8 bases from V and 4 bases from J, with 9 bases between. The CDR3 sequence is 12 residues long.

This chain connects TRBV10-3 to TRBJ1-2; TRBD1 is a possible D gene (5 bases). The V end lost 1 base, the J end lost 6 bases, and 12 bases lay between the germline ends. The germline gives CDR1 ENHRY, CDR2 SYGVKD. This CDR3 comprises 14 residues. The CDR3 protein is CAISEYRGSDGYTF. The CDR3 region has the DNA TGTGCCATCAGTGAGTATAGGGGTTCAGATGGCTACACCTTC.

The sample holds a few counts of this clonotype. V and J are TRBV6-2 or TRBV6-3 and TRBJ2-3; TRBD2 matches 7 bases. Trimming at V came to 7 bases and at J to 2 bases, leaving 9 bases not matched to a gene. Germline-derived CDR1 and CDR2 are MNHEY and SVGEGT. CDR3 size: 15 residues. The DNA for the CDR3 is TGTGCCAGCATGGCCTCTCAGCGGGACACAGATACGCAGTATTTT. Its protein product is CASMASQRDTDTQYF.

This clonotype showed up just a few times. V and J are TRBV4-3 and TRBJ2-1; the D gene is possibly TRBD2 (7 bases). Trimming cost V 4 bases and J 0 bases, with 13 bases left between them. The CDR3 spans 16 residues. CDR1 is LGHNA and CDR2 is YSLEER in the germline V gene. CDR3 coding DNA: TGCGCCAGCAGCCCGGAGGGGGGGAGCTCCTACAATGAGCAGTTCTTC. Its protein product is CASSPEGGSSYNEQFF.

This rearrangement joins TRBV27 to TRBJ2-7, with 12 bases lining up with TRBD2. The closer fit of TRBJ2-5 to the DNA end suggests the J call may be wrong. Germline loops: CDR1 MNHEY, CDR2 SMNVEV (reference sequence). CDR3 length: 18 residues. CDR3 in amino acids: CASSLFPPSGGAGETQYF. The DNA of the CDR3 is TGTGCCAGCAGTTTATTCCCCCCTAGCGGGGGGGCCGGAGAGACCCAGTACTTC.

The V gene is TRBV20-1, the J gene TRBJ2-6, with TRBD2 as a possible D gene (6 bases). CDR3 size: 14 residues. Germline V gives CDR1 DFQATT, CDR2 SNEGSKA (reference sequence). Trimming stripped 5 bases from V and 0 bases from J, with 8 bases between. The CDR3 nucleotides read TGCAGTGCTGGGCGGGACTCTGGGGCCAACGTCCTGACTTTC. Amino acid sequence: CSAGRDSGANVLTF.

In its sample, this clonotype was seen a few times. V is TRBV6-1 and J is TRBJ2-1, with a possible D match to TRBD1 (6 bases). In germline, CDR1 is MNHNS, CDR2 SASEGT. The CDR3 length is 17 residues. With 6 bases removed from V and 1 base from J, the gap between germline ends came to 19 bases. CDR3: CASRASYRVQSYNEQFF. DNA of the CDR3: TGTGCCAGCAGGGCATCCTACAGGGTCCAATCCTACAATGAGCAGTTCTTC.

The V call is TRBV6-1, the J call TRBJ2-1, with D possibly being TRBD2 (5 bases). Per germline, CDR1 MNHNS and CDR2 SASEGT. The CDR3 covers 13 residues. Trimming stripped 8 bases from V and 7 bases from J, with 15 bases between. CDR3 in DNA: TGTGCCAGCTCATCGAGGGAACTAAATGAGCAGTTCTTC. Its translation: CASSSRELNEQFF.

The rearrangement links TRBV12-3 or TRBV12-4 to TRBJ2-7, with D perhaps matching TRBD1 (6 bases). Deletions cut 2 bases from V and 3 bases from J, with 14 bases between. CDR3 size: 15 residues. DNA for the CDR3: TGTGCCAGCAGTTTATTATTCGAGGGGGACTACGAGCAGTACTTC. Translating gives CASSLLFEGDYEQYF.

This sequence joins TRBV7-8 and TRBJ2-7; TRBD1 agrees at 8 bases. CDR3 size: 17 residues. The J segment lost 2 bases and the V segment lost 1 base, leaving 10 bases of the junction unmatched. CDR1 and CDR2 from the germline V gene are SGHVS and FQNEAQ. CDR3 residues: CASSLGRGWDRPYEQYF. In DNA form, the CDR3 reads TGTGCCAGCAGCTTAGGGAGGGGGTGGGACAGGCCCTACGAGCAGTACTTC.